Listed below are T cell receptor beta chains from one sample, sequenced in a study of Graves' ophthalmopathy and Graves' hyperthyroidism. MiXCR, applied by TCRdb to the multiplex PCR reads, yields one record per CDR3 protein. The sample includes hundreds of thousands of distinct CDR3 sequences, approximately 21% of them seen just once. Sample: peripheral blood. The receptors stem from a young woman with stable Graves' hyperthyroidism. Some clones in this sample may be carry-over from other donors' samples. Both conserved end residues are part of each CDR3. D genes are given only for firm matches. Clone size is stated in some rows and not others, as once, few, many or a class when expanded.

d_gene	v_gene	abundance	j_gene	CDR3aa	CDR3nt
TRBD1	TRBV5-1	many	TRBJ1-1	CASSLQTGYATEAFF	TGCGCCAGCAGCTTACAGACAGGGTACGCCACTGAAGCTTTCTTT
NA	TRBV19	NA	TRBJ1-2	CASSLLGRPNTNYGYTF	TGTGCCAGTAGTTTACTGGGACGACCCAACACTAACTATGGCTACACCTTC
NA	TRBV29-1	many	TRBJ1-5	CSVGWANQPQHF	TGCAGCGTGGGGTGGGCGAACCAGCCCCAGCATTTT
TRBD2	TRBV20-1	many	TRBJ2-7	CSARVGSGALTYEQYF	TGCAGTGCGAGAGTTGGTAGCGGGGCCTTAACCTACGAGCAGTACTTC
TRBD1	TRBV6-1	many	TRBJ2-5	CASSQSSYRDRVGETQYF	TGTGCCAGCAGTCAATCTTCTTACCGGGACAGGGTCGGAGAGACCCAGTACTTC
TRBD1	TRBV27	many	TRBJ2-7	CASSLSGQGVYEQYF	TGTGCCAGCAGTTTATCGGGACAGGGAGTCTACGAGCAGTACTTC
NA	TRBV27	many	TRBJ1-5	CASSNLGGGQPQHF	TGTGCCAGCTCGAATCTGGGGGGCGGACAGCCCCAGCATTTT
NA	TRBV28	many	TRBJ1-3	CASKEGQKGNTIYF	TGTGCCAGCAAGGAGGGTCAGAAAGGAAACACCATATATTTT
NA	TRBV30	NA	TRBJ1-2	CAWSVPGQTGYTF	TGTGCCTGGAGTGTACCCGGACAGACGGGCTACACCTTC
TRBD1	TRBV7-3	many	TRBJ1-6	CASSSGQENSPLHF	TGTGCCAGCAGCTCGGGACAGGAGAATTCACCCCTCCACTTT
TRBD1	TRBV12-3/TRBV12-4	NA	TRBJ1-6	CASSLRQGARFLHF	TGTGCCAGCAGTTTAAGACAGGGGGCGAGATTCCTCCACTTT
NA	TRBV27	many	TRBJ2-2	CASSLLAGRTGELFF	TGTGCCAGCAGTTTACTGGCGGGAAGGACCGGGGAGCTGTTTTTT
NA	TRBV20-1	many	TRBJ2-4	CSARDSTAKNIQYF	TGCAGTGCTAGAGACTCAACAGCCAAAAACATTCAGTACTTC
NA	TRBV12-3/TRBV12-4	NA	TRBJ1-2	CASSFARNGYGYTF	TGTGCCAGCAGTTTCGCCAGGAACGGCTATGGCTACACCTTC
NA	TRBV6-1	NA	TRBJ2-2	CASSEGPSGWELFF	TGTGCCAGCAGTGAAGGACCTTCTGGCTGGGAGCTGTTTTTT
TRBD1	TRBV2	few	TRBJ1-5	CASSDDRAQPQHF	TGTGCCAGCAGTGACGACAGGGCTCAGCCCCAGCATTTT
NA	TRBV12-3/TRBV12-4	NA	TRBJ1-2	CASTRGGIGYTF	TGTGCCAGCACCCGTGGAGGGATTGGCTACACCTTC
NA	TRBV30	NA	TRBJ1-2	CAATGAYGYTF	TGTGCCGCAACCGGGGCCTATGGCTACACCTTC
TRBD2	TRBV25-1	NA	TRBJ2-7	CASSGSLAGERYEQYF	TGTGCCAGCAGTGGATCACTAGCGGGAGAGCGGTACGAGCAGTACTTC
NA	TRBV7-3	many	TRBJ2-5	CASNPDGGPQETQYF	TGTGCCAGCAACCCTGATGGGGGTCCCCAAGAGACCCAGTACTTC
NA	TRBV7-9	many	TRBJ1-1	CASSSPGRSNTEAFF	TGTGCCAGCAGCTCACCCGGACGGTCGAACACTGAAGCTTTCTTT
NA	TRBV11-2	NA	TRBJ1-1	CASVVGDLVLNTEAFF	TGTGCCAGCGTCGTAGGGGACCTAGTATTGAACACTGAAGCTTTCTTT
NA	TRBV29-1	few	TRBJ2-7	CSVRDPGPYEQYF	TGCAGCGTCAGAGATCCGGGACCCTACGAGCAGTACTTC
NA	TRBV27	many	TRBJ2-5	CASSKPGETQYF	TGTGCCAGCAGTAAACCGGGAGAGACCCAGTACTTC
NA	TRBV6-4	many	TRBJ2-7	CASMLHKGHPQSSYEQYF	TGTGCCAGCATGCTGCACAAAGGGCACCCTCAATCATCCTACGAGCAGTACTTC
TRBD2	TRBV30	few	TRBJ2-2	CAWSTLAGDEDTGELFF	TGTGCCTGGAGTACACTAGCGGGAGACGAGGACACCGGGGAGCTGTTTTTT
NA	TRBV5-1	many	TRBJ2-2	CASSNQAVGELFF	TGCGCCAGCAGCAATCAGGCGGTAGGGGAGCTGTTTTTT
NA	TRBV13	many	TRBJ1-1	CASSDDGHLNTEAFF	TGTGCCAGCAGCGATGATGGACACTTGAACACTGAAGCTTTCTTT